This is a list of T cell receptor beta chains from one sample in a study of beta chain features in type 1 diabetes. The method was immunoSEQ multiplex PCR; TCRdb's version includes in-frame clones alone and lacks a portion of them. The sample holds hundreds of thousands of clones, less than 20% seen once. The sample consisted of naive CD4+ T cells from blood. These receptors originate from a man in his late teens or twenties in good health. Both conserved end residues are part of each CDR3. Each record gives: J gene, CDR3 length, V gene, clone size, D gene, CDR3 DNA, CDR3 protein. The D gene is left open where the match is weak. Expanded clones get a size class; other rows say once, few or many, or leave the size out.

TRBJ2-5 15 TRBV19 few TRBD2 TGTGCCAGTAGTGCGAGCGGGGGGCTCCAAGAGACCCAGTACTTC CASSASGGLQETQYF
TRBJ2-3 14 TRBV7-3 few NA TGTGCCAGCCGCGCCGGGTCCGGCACAGATACGCAGTATTTT CASRAGSGTDTQYF
TRBJ2-2 17 TRBV7-2 NA TRBD2 TGTGCCAGCAGCTACCGACTAGCGGGAGCGAACACCGGGGAGCTGTTTTTT CASSYRLAGANTGELFF
TRBJ1-2 13 TRBV18 few TRBD1 TGTGCCAGCTCACCCGACAGGACAGGAGGCTACACCTTC CASSPDRTGGYTF
TRBJ2-7 15 TRBV4-1 few NA TGCGCCAGCAGCCAAGAAGGCGGCAGGGTCGGCGAGCAGTACTTC CASSQEGGRVGEQYF
TRBJ2-7 14 TRBV6-6 NA NA TGTGCCAGCAGTTGGGGGCCGAGCTCCTACGAGCAGTACTTC CASSWGPSSYEQYF
TRBJ1-1 14 TRBV11-1 NA NA TGTGCCAGCAGCCCGACACAGATGAACACTGAAGCTTTCTTT CASSPTQMNTEAFF
TRBJ2-5 17 TRBV15 once TRBD1 TGTGCCACCAGCAGAGATGGAGGCAGGGGGCCGGGAGAGACCCAGTACTTC CATSRDGGRGPGETQYF
TRBJ2-3 14 TRBV4-1 NA NA TGCGCCAGCAGCCCATCCCACCTAACAGATACGCAGTATTTT CASSPSHLTDTQYF
TRBJ2-4 15 TRBV5-4 NA NA TGTGCCAGCAGCTTATACGGGGTCCTAAAAAACATTCAGTACTTC CASSLYGVLKNIQYF
TRBJ2-2 13 TRBV9 few NA TGTGCCAGCAGCCCCATTTCGGCCGGGGAGCTGTTTTTT CASSPISAGELFF
TRBJ1-4 12 TRBV29-1 NA NA TGCAGCGTTCAGAGGAGCGGAGAAAAACTGTTTTTT CSVQRSGEKLFF
TRBJ1-2 12 TRBV28 NA NA TGTGCCAGCAGTTTAATGGATCGCGGCTACACCTTC CASSLMDRGYTF
TRBJ1-1 11 TRBV7-2 NA NA TGTGCCAGCAGCACGGGACTGAAAGCTTTCTTT CASSTGLKAFF
TRBJ1-2 14 TRBV5-1 NA TRBD1 TGCGCCAGCAGCTTGACAGGGGACAGCTATGGCTACACCTTC CASSLTGDSYGYTF
TRBJ1-2 12 TRBV7-2 few NA TGTGCCAGCAGCTCAGACACCTATGGCTACACCTTC CASSSDTYGYTF
TRBJ1-5 15 TRBV5-1 few NA TGCGCCAGCAGCTTGGACGGGGGGGCCAATCAGCCCCAGCATTTT CASSLDGGANQPQHF
TRBJ2-1 13 TRBV5-1 NA NA TGCGCCAGCAGCTCGGGACGTGCGAATGAGCAGTTCTTC CASSSGRANEQFF
TRBJ1-2 13 TRBV29-1 NA NA TGCAGCGCCGCCCAAGGGGTGAACTATGGCTACACCTTC CSAAQGVNYGYTF
TRBJ2-3 16 TRBV18 few TRBD2 TGTGCCAGCTCACCACTGGGACTAGGCACCACAGATACGCAGTATTTT CASSPLGLGTTDTQYF
TRBJ1-2 16 TRBV7-2 few TRBD1 TGTGCCAGCAGCCAAACCACAGGGGGGGTAGGCTATGGCTACACCTTC CASSQTTGGVGYGYTF
TRBJ2-7 11 TRBV6-1 NA NA TGTGCCAGCAGGGAAGAATACGAGCAGTACTTC CASREEYEQYF
TRBJ2-2 16 TRBV7-3 NA TRBD1 TGTGCCAGCAGCTCCCGGGACAGGGGGGACACCGGGGAGCTGTTTTTT CASSSRDRGDTGELFF
TRBJ2-7 17 TRBV7-7 NA NA TGTGCCAGCAGCCAAGACGCTTCGGGGACGAAGCCCTACGAGCAGTACTTC CASSQDASGTKPYEQYF
TRBJ1-3 14 TRBV7-9 few NA TGTGCCAGCAGCTTAGTTCGATTGGGAAACACCATATATTTT CASSLVRLGNTIYF
TRBJ2-1 15 TRBV7-2 NA NA TGTGCCAGCAGCTTAGCTGTACTAAATTACAATGAGCAGTTCTTC CASSLAVLNYNEQFF
TRBJ1-4 15 TRBV30 NA TRBD1 TGTGCCTGGAGTTCTTGGACAGGGTTGGAGGAAAAACTGTTTTTT CAWSSWTGLEEKLFF
TRBJ1-2 13 TRBV11-2 few NA TGTGCCAGCAGCTTAGGACAGCAGTATGGCTACACCTTC CASSLGQQYGYTF
TRBJ2-2 15 TRBV7-9 few NA TGTGCCAGCAGTCGTGGAGTAAGGGGGACCGGGGAGCTGTTTTTT CASSRGVRGTGELFF
TRBJ2-3 18 TRBV29-1 NA TRBD1 TGCAGCGTTGAAGGGGGGACAGGGGCAAATCGAGTAACAGATACGCAGTATTTT CSVEGGTGANRVTDTQYF
TRBJ1-1 15 TRBV14 NA NA TGTGCCAGCAGCCAAGATCGGATGGGTAACACTGAAGCTTTCTTT CASSQDRMGNTEAFF
TRBJ1-2 16 TRBV6-6 few TRBD1 TGTGCCAGCAGTGGACAGGGGGAAGGTAAAGGGTATGGCTACACCTTC CASSGQGEGKGYGYTF
TRBJ1-5 15 TRBV7-2 few NA TGTGCCAGCAGCCTCGCGGGGATTAGCAATCAGCCCCAGCATTTT CASSLAGISNQPQHF
TRBJ1-1 13 TRBV2 NA NA TGTGCCAGCAGTGCAAGACCGAACACTGAAGCTTTCTTT CASSARPNTEAFF
TRBJ2-3 12 TRBV28 NA NA TGTGCCTCCCAGGACAGCACAGATACGCAGTATTTT CASQDSTDTQYF
TRBJ1-1 15 TRBV28 NA NA TGTGCCACCTCCCCCCAGGGCCGAGGGAACACTGAAGCTTTCTTT CATSPQGRGNTEAFF
TRBJ2-3 14 TRBV5-4 few NA TGTGCCAGCAGCTTGGCAGGACCTCAGGATACGCAGTATTTT CASSLAGPQDTQYF